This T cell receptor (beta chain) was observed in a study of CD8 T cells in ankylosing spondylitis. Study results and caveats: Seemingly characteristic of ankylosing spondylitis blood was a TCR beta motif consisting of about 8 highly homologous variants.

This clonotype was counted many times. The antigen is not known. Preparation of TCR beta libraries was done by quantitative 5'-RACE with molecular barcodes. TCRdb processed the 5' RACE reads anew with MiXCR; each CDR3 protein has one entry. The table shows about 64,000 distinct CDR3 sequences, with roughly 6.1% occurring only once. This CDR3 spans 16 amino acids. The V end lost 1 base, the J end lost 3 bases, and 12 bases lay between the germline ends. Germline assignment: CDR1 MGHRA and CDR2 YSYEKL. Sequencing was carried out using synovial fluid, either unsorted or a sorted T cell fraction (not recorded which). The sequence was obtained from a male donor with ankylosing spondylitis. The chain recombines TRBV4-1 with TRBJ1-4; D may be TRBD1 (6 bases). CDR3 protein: CASSQGYRASNEKLFF. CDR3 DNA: TGCGCCAGCAGCCAAGGATACAGGGCCTCTAATGAAAAACTGTTTTTT.